Listed below are T cell receptor beta chains from one sample, sequenced in a study of kidney transplant recipient with SARS-CoV-2 infection. TCRdb passed the reads through MiXCR, listing each CDR3 protein once. Of approximately 240,000 distinct CDR3 sequences in the sample, more than 25% were seen once. This sample comprised a blood sample, obtained at baseline and on day 111 from a kidney transplant recipient. These receptors all come from a male patient in his thirties who had COVID-19 and was a kidney transplant recipient. Some T cells may be provided by the graft donor. Each CDR3 is given with its conserved first and last residue. A D gene is named only where the DNA matches it firmly. Some rows mark clone size as missing; the rest say once, few, many or name a class of expanded clone.

clone_size | j_call | d_call | v_call | cdr3_nt | cdr3_aa
. | TRBJ1-1 | . | TRBV20-1 | TGCAGTGCTGCCAGGACAGTACCGAACACTGAAGCTTTCTTT | CSAARTVPNTEAFF
many | TRBJ1-1 | . | TRBV3-1 | TGTGCCAGCAGCGATTCAAGTCCCATTTCAATTCGCACTGAAGCTTTCTTT | CASSDSSPISIRTEAFF
. | TRBJ2-5 | . | TRBV20-1 | TGCAGTCAAGTCAGGGGACTCCAAGAGACCCAGTACTTC | CSQVRGLQETQYF
many | TRBJ1-2 | . | TRBV6-4 | TGTGCCAGCAGTGGGTTAGGAGATGAGCCCGGGAGCTACACCTTC | CASSGLGDEPGSYTF
. | TRBJ2-2 | TRBD2 | TRBV4-1 | TGCGCCAGCAGCCAAGATTTAGGGAGCGGGGGGGCCGCCGGGGAGCTGTTTTTT | CASSQDLGSGGAAGELFF
. | TRBJ2-6 | . | TRBV6-5 | TGTGCCAGCAGTTACTCGATGTTGGGAGCTGGGGCCAACGTCCTGACTTTC | CASSYSMLGAGANVLTF
many | TRBJ1-2 | . | TRBV20-1 | TGCAGTGCTTTTATTTGGCTGTTTCGAAAGACCTATGGCTACACCTTC | CSAFIWLFRKTYGYTF
many | TRBJ1-2 | . | TRBV10-2 | TGCGCCAGCAGTAAAAGGACCACTTCTAGAAAGACCTATGGCTACACCTTC | CASSKRTTSRKTYGYTF
many | TRBJ1-3 | . | TRBV12-3/TRBV12-4 | TGTGCCAGCAGTTTAGTAGTCCCGGGAAACACCATATATTTT | CASSLVVPGNTIYF
many | TRBJ2-7 | . | TRBV7-8 | TGTGCCAGCAGCTTAGCGCGCGGTGTAGAAAACTCCTACGAGCAGTACTTC | CASSLARGVENSYEQYF
many | TRBJ2-1 | . | TRBV18 | TGTGCCAGCTCACCACGGGCAGGGGAGTCCCCCTACAATGAGCAGTTCTTC | CASSPRAGESPYNEQFF
. | TRBJ1-1 | . | TRBV20-1 | TGCAGTGCTAGAGAACCAGGAATTGGCACTGAAGCTTTCTTT | CSAREPGIGTEAFF
many | TRBJ1-2 | . | TRBV12-5 | TGTGCTAGTGGTCGAGACGTTTTGCAGGGAAAGACCTATGGCTACACCTTC | CASGRDVLQGKTYGYTF
many | TRBJ2-5 | . | TRBV3-1 | TGTGCCAGCAGCGTAGACCTTCCCATTTCTTTCTCTGAGACCCAGTACTTC | CASSVDLPISFSETQYF
many | TRBJ1-2 | . | TRBV6-2/TRBV6-3 | TGTGCCAGCAGTGCCGCATGCTGCATCGGAAAGACCTATGGCTACACCTTC | CASSAACCIGKTYGYTF
many | TRBJ2-1 | TRBD2 | TRBV7-2 | TGTGCCAGCAGCTCCGTTAGCGGGAGGGCTTCCTACAATGAGCAGTTCTTC | CASSSVSGRASYNEQFF
. | TRBJ2-2 | . | TRBV3-1 | TGTGCCAGCAGCGGCCGAGATCCCATTTCAGGCTTGGCCGGGGAGCTGTTTTTT | CASSGRDPISGLAGELFF
many | TRBJ1-2 | . | TRBV11-1 | TGTGCCAGCAGCATAACTCGTAAGGCTGGAAAGACCTATGGCTACACCTTC | CASSITRKAGKTYGYTF
few | TRBJ2-2 | . | TRBV3-1 | TGTGCCAGCAGCGGTAAGAATCCCATTTCAGGCTTGACCGGGGAGCTGTTTTTT | CASSGKNPISGLTGELFF
many | TRBJ1-6 | . | TRBV27 | TGTGCCAGCAGTTCTCACGGACCTGCTTCACCCCTCCACTTT | CASSSHGPASPLHF
many | TRBJ1-6 | TRBD1 | TRBV5-1 | TGCGCCAGCAGCTCCGGGACAGGGGCGGGAAATTCACCCCTCCACTTT | CASSSGTGAGNSPLHF
few | TRBJ2-1 | . | TRBV24-1 | TGTGCCACCGGGGCGGGCGGCTCCTACAATGAGCAGTTCTTC | CATGAGGSYNEQFF
few | TRBJ2-1 | . | TRBV14 | TGTGCCAGCAGCCACCAACAGGTGGACTACAATGAGCAGTTCTTC | CASSHQQVDYNEQFF
many | TRBJ1-2 | . | TRBV2 | TGTGCCAGCACCTTCGCGTCGGGCAGCTATGGCTACACCTTC | CASTFASGSYGYTF
. | TRBJ1-2 | . | TRBV6-4 | TGTGCCAGCAGTGTTATTGACTCACACGGAAAGACCTATGGCTACACCTTC | CASSVIDSHGKTYGYTF
many | TRBJ1-2 | . | TRBV7-2 | TGTGCCAGCAGCTTCATTGGCGGAAACTATGGCTACACCTTC | CASSFIGGNYGYTF
many | TRBJ1-2 | . | TRBV4-3 | TGCGCCAGCAGCAGGATACAAGGACGTCGAAAGACCTATGGCTACACCTTC | CASSRIQGRRKTYGYTF
many | TRBJ1-1 | TRBD1 | TRBV11-2 | TGTGCCAGCAGCCCTTCGCGACAGGGTTTAACTGAAGCTTTCTTT | CASSPSRQGLTEAFF
many | TRBJ2-7 | TRBD2 | TRBV4-1 | TGCGCCAGCAGCCCAACCGGGCTAGCGGGAGCTCTCTCCTACGAGCAGTACTTC | CASSPTGLAGALSYEQYF